This T cell receptor (beta chain) was retrieved from a study of PD-1 blockade in classical Hodgkin lymphoma. Germline values: CDR1 SNHLY, CDR2 FYNNEI. V was shortened by 6 bases and J by 1 base, with 10 bases between the two germline ends. This CDR3 has 13 amino acids. Notes on this clone: The target antigen is unknown.

This table comes from immunoSEQ multiplex PCR, and its TCRdb copy is limited to in-frame clones, with some not included. Of some 30,000 clones in the sample, about 90% were seen once. Study-wide results and caveats: Those starting nivolumab under 1 year post-ASCT were excluded. Newly diagnosed and completely responding patients shared comparable baseline diversity.

As to time point: cycle 4 day 1 (C4D1), after 5 to 7 weeks of nivolumab. There was relapse after autologous stem cell transplantation in every patient, and there was variation in brentuximab vedotin exposure. Magnetic negative selection of thawed PBMCs was the method by which CD4+ T cells were purified. V and J are TRBV2 and TRBJ2-7, with a possible D match to TRBD2 (6 bases). This receptor was taken from a human donor with classical Hodgkin lymphoma. The sample consisted of CD4+ T cells from blood, taken before the fourth cycle of nivolumab. The DNA for the CDR3 is TGTGCCAGCAGCTGGGACTGGTCCTACGAGCAGTACTTC. Protein sequence: CASSWDWSYEQYF.